The next 8 T cell receptor beta chains were all read from a single sample in a study of OX40 agonist ivuxolimab in advanced cancers. TCRdb's copy holds only in-frame clones and misses some; the assay was immunoSEQ multiplex PCR. The sample has about 46,000 clones, around 91% seen once. The input for sequencing was CD4+ or CD8+ T cells sorted from blood, taken in a trial of the OX40 agonist ivuxolimab. These TCRs come from an adult with an advanced solid tumor such as melanoma, head and neck, liver or kidney cancer.

The genes are TRBV7-3 and TRBJ2-7; 11 nucleotides agree with TRBD1. Looked up from germline, CDR1 is SGHTA and CDR2 is FQGTGA. Trimming cost V 5 bases and J 3 bases; bases outside gene matches: 3. The CDR3 consists of 14 residues. The CDR3 region is CASSPGTGGYEQYF. CDR3 DNA: TGTGCCAGCAGCCCAGGGACAGGGGGCTACGAGCAGTACTTC.

The chain is built from TRBV13 and TRBJ2-3; 9 bases map to TRBD2. J was trimmed by 3 bases and V by 5 bases; bases with no gene match: 3. Germline V gene sequence: CDR1 PRHDT, CDR2 FYEKMQ (reference sequence). The CDR3 runs to 14 residues. The CDR3 DNA reads as TGTGCCAGCAGCGCGGGACTAGCTACAGATACGCAGTATTTT. The encoded protein is CASSAGLATDTQYF. The entire variable domain, with the rest obtained from reference TRBV13 and TRBJ2-3, is as follows: AAGVIQSPRHLIKEKRETATLKCYPIPRHDTVYWYQQGPGQDPQFLISFYEKMQSDKGSIPDRFSAQQFSDYHSELNMSSLELGDSALYFCASSAGLATDTQYFGPGTRLTVL.

The chain couples TRBV29-1 to TRBJ2-7, with 7 bases identical to TRBD2. Germline CDR1 and CDR2: SQVTM and ANQGSEA. The V segment lost 4 bases and the J segment 3 bases; nucleotides outside the gene matches: 6. The CDR3 is made up of 13 amino acids. Written as DNA, the CDR3 is TGCAGCGTTGTGGTCGGGGGGAACTACGAGCAGTACTTC. Residues: CSVVVGGNYEQYF.

V usage is TRBV27 and J usage is TRBJ1-5, with D hard to call. V was trimmed by 0 bases and J by 0 bases, leaving 3 bases between them. The CDR3 has 14 amino acids. From germline, CDR1 is MNHEY and CDR2 SMNVEV (reference sequence). The CDR3 protein is CASSLSYSNQPQHF. The CDR3 region has the DNA TGTGCCAGCAGTTTATCTTATAGCAATCAGCCCCAGCATTTT.

This chain uses TRBV9 with TRBJ2-2; D call uncertain. The CDR3 consists of 12 residues. With 0 bases removed from V and 6 bases from J, the gap between germline ends came to 3 bases. Germline CDR1 SGDLS, CDR2 YYNGEE. DNA for the CDR3: TGTGCCAGCAGCGTAGAGGCCGGGGAGCTGTTTTTT. It codes for CASSVEAGELFF. Full variable domain (remainder filled in from reference TRBV9 and TRBJ2-2): DSGVTQTPKHLITATGQRVTLRCSPRSGDLSVYWYQQSLDQGLQFLIQYYNGEERAKGNILERFSAQQFPDLHSELNLSSLELGDSALYFCASSVEAGELFFGEGSRLTVL.

This clone has a single count. The J gene is TRBJ2-7, the V gene TRBV11-2; 7 bases line up with TRBD1. Per the germline V gene, CDR1 is SGHAT and CDR2 is FQNNGV. Trimming removed 1 base from V and 6 bases from J; junction bases left unmatched: 9. This CDR3 region has 15 residues. CDR3 sequence reads: CASSLGRGQSVEQYF. CDR3 bases: TGTGCCAGCAGCTTAGGCAGGGGACAGTCCGTCGAGCAGTACTTC.

The chain has TRBV28 and TRBJ1-3; possible D gene TRBD1, 6 bases. Trimming took off 6 bases at V and 4 bases at J, with 13 bases between the two ends. This CDR3 has 14 amino acids. The germline gives CDR1 MDHEN, CDR2 SYDVKM. The CDR3 spells CASRLQGEGNTIYF. The CDR3 DNA reads TGTGCCAGCAGATTACAGGGTGAAGGAAACACCATATATTTT.

The rearrangement links TRBV7-9 to TRBJ2-1; no reliable D call. Germline CDR1 SEHNR, CDR2 FQNEAQ (reference sequence). Trimming pared 0 bases from V and 5 bases from J, leaving 2 bases between. The CDR3 covers 12 residues. The CDR3 loop reads CASSLAHNEQFF. CDR3 nucleotide sequence: TGTGCCAGCAGCTTAGCCCACAATGAGCAGTTCTTC. Complete variable domain (other parts from reference TRBV7-9 and TRBJ2-1): DTGVSQNPRHKITKRGQNVTFRCDPISEHNRLYWYRQTLGQGPEFLTYFQNEAQLEKSRLLSDRFSAERPKGSFSTLEIQRTEQGDSAMYLCASSLAHNEQFFGPGTRLTVL.